The 19 T cell receptor beta chains below were found in one sample sequenced in a study of blood T cell repertoires in COVID-19. Using immunoSEQ multiplex PCR, the repertoire was profiled, and TCRdb retains in-frame clones only, with some absent. The sample lists 200,000 to 250,000 clones; around 85% were seen once. The sequencing input was peripheral blood. All receptors derive from a man in his 60s with acute or convalescent COVID-19.

The DNA of the CDR3 is TGTGCCAGCAGTTCACGGTCCGGGACACTCTATGGCTACACCTTC. Translated, it gives CASSSRSGTLYGYTF. The chain employs TRBV6-2 or TRBV6-3 and TRBJ1-2, with D tentatively TRBD1 (6 bases). Trimming pared 4 bases from V and 4 bases from J, leaving 16 bases between. CDR3 length: 15 residues. Germline lookup yields CDR1 MNHEY and CDR2 SVGEGT.

The chain is built from TRBV7-2 and TRBJ2-7; TRBD2 agrees at 10 bases. Germline V lookup: CDR1 SGHTA, CDR2 FQGNSA. V was clipped by 5 bases and J by 6 bases; unmatched bases: 13. The CDR3 runs to 16 residues. The CDR3 DNA is TGTGCCAGCAGCCCGAATATAGCGGGAGGTACGACCGAGCAGTACTTC. As protein: CASSPNIAGGTTEQYF.

This clone came up once. This chain connects TRBV12-3 or TRBV12-4 to TRBJ2-1; the D is unclear. The germline V and J ends were trimmed by 8 bases and 7 bases, with 15 bases remaining between them. The CDR3 totals 13 residues. CDR3 loop: CASLPNMRNEQFF. CDR3 nucleotide sequence: TGTGCCAGCCTCCCCAATATGAGGAATGAGCAGTTCTTC.

The J gene is TRBJ2-3, the V gene TRBV24-1; tentative D call: TRBD2 (7 bases). Germline CDR1 reads KGHDR; CDR2 reads SFDVKD. The ends were cut back, 8 bases at V and 0 bases at J, with 11 bases in the middle. This CDR3 has 14 residues. CDR3 loop: CATTGGPSTDTQYF. CDR3 DNA: TGTGCCACCACCGGGGGGCCCAGCACAGATACGCAGTATTTT.

V is TRBV30 and J is TRBJ1-6; 11 bases line up with TRBD1. Trimming at V came to 2 bases and at J to 7 bases, leaving 4 bases not matched to a gene. The CDR3 is 15 amino acids. Germline V gives CDR1 GTSNPN, CDR2 SVGIG (reference sequence). The CDR3 sequence: CAWSPGTGGNSPLHF. DNA for the CDR3: TGTGCCTGGAGTCCGGGGACAGGGGGAAATTCACCCCTCCACTTT.

There are a few counts of this clone. The rearrangement joins TRBV19 to TRBJ2-7, with 10 bases aligning to TRBD1. This CDR3 has 15 residues. With V trimmed by 9 bases and J by 3 bases, 11 bases remained unmatched. The germline V gene encodes CDR1 LNHDA and CDR2 SQIVND (reference sequence). This chain's CDR3 is CASNPGTGVFYEQYF. The DNA for the CDR3 is TGTGCCAGCAACCCCGGGACAGGGGTATTCTACGAGCAGTACTTC.

The rearrangement uses TRBV10-1 and TRBJ1-1; D may be TRBD1 (5 bases). The germline gives CDR1 WNHNN, CDR2 SYGVQD (reference sequence). The CDR3 loop spans 17 amino acids. V lost 5 bases to trimming and J lost 2 bases, with 21 bases between them. CDR3 in DNA: TGCGCCAGCAGTCCCCTCCCCCAGGGTCGGCTTAACACTGAAGCTTTCTTT. This encodes CASSPLPQGRLNTEAFF.

The chain uses TRBV29-1 and TRBJ1-1; possibly TRBD1 for D (5 bases). Germline loops: CDR1 SQVTM, CDR2 ANQGSEA. The V end lost 0 bases, the J end lost 5 bases, and 10 bases lay between the germline ends. The CDR3 consists of 13 residues. CDR3 amino acids: CSVEEGGKTEAFF. DNA for the CDR3: TGCAGCGTTGAAGAGGGGGGGAAGACTGAAGCTTTCTTT.

This clone was recorded only once. This chain joins TRBV29-1 and TRBJ2-1; 9 bases align to TRBD2. Germline V gene sequence: CDR1 SQVTM, CDR2 ANQGSEA. The CDR3 has 15 amino acids. Unmatched junction bases numbered 4, after V lost 1 base and J lost 3 bases. The CDR3 nucleotides read TGCAGCGTTGAAGGGGGACTAGCCATCTACAATGAGCAGTTCTTC. It is translated as CSVEGGLAIYNEQFF.

CDR3 protein: CASHGRGLAEAFF. CDR3 sequence (DNA): TGTGCCAGTCACGGCAGGGGATTGGCTGAAGCTTTCTTT. The chain recombines TRBV19 with TRBJ1-1; tentative D call: TRBD1 (6 bases). Germline V CDR1 and CDR2: LNHDA, SQIVND (reference sequence). The V end was cut by 8 bases, the J end by 6 bases, with 16 bases between. The CDR3 is 13 residues long. Together with reference TRBV19 and TRBJ1-1, the CDR3 gives the full variable domain: DGGITQSPKYLFRKEGQNVTLSCEQNLNHDAMYWYRQDPGQGLRLIYYSQIVNDFQKGDIAEGYSVSREKKESFPLTVTSAQKNPTAFYLCASHGRGLAEAFFGQGTRLTVV.

The sample holds one count of this clone. The chain joins TRBV9 to TRBJ2-2, with a possible D match to TRBD2 (5 bases). The CDR3 covers 16 residues. Per germline, CDR1 SGDLS and CDR2 YYNGEE. V lost 0 bases to trimming and J lost 2 bases, with 11 bases between them. Here the CDR3 DNA reads TGTGCCAGCAGCGTAGGGGGAGACCCCAACACCGGGGAGCTGTTTTTT. It translates to CASSVGGDPNTGELFF. Full variable domain (remainder filled in from reference TRBV9 and TRBJ2-2): DSGVTQTPKHLITATGQRVTLRCSPRSGDLSVYWYQQSLDQGLQFLIQYYNGEERAKGNILERFSAQQFPDLHSELNLSSLELGDSALYFCASSVGGDPNTGELFFGEGSRLTVL.

This chain links TRBV7-9 with TRBJ2-1; 8 bases are shared with TRBD2. Trimming took 3 bases from V and 6 from J; bases not matched to a gene: 13. The CDR3 spans 17 residues. The germline gives CDR1 SEHNR, CDR2 FQNEAQ (reference sequence). The CDR3 is CASSFALSGRNSNEQFF. For the CDR3, the DNA is TGTGCCAGCAGCTTCGCCTTAAGCGGGAGAAATTCCAATGAGCAGTTCTTC. Variable domain in full (rest from reference TRBV7-9 and TRBJ2-1): DTGVSQNPRHKITKRGQNVTFRCDPISEHNRLYWYRQTLGQGPEFLTYFQNEAQLEKSRLLSDRFSAERPKGSFSTLEIQRTEQGDSAMYLCASSFALSGRNSNEQFFGPGTRLTVL.

The rearrangement links TRBV5-1 to TRBJ2-1, with a tentative D call TRBD1 (6 bases). The CDR3 has 16 residues. CDR1 is SGHRS, CDR2 YFSETQ, per germline. Trimming pared 0 bases from V and 4 bases from J, leaving 14 bases between. CDR3: CASSLDPGHRYNEQFF. CDR3 DNA: TGCGCCAGCAGCTTGGATCCGGGACACAGATACAATGAGCAGTTCTTC.

The V gene is TRBV5-4, the J gene TRBJ2-3, with TRBD2 matching over 7 bases. Germline V CDR1 and CDR2: SGHNT, YYREEE (reference sequence). Trimming at V came to 1 base and at J to 1 base, leaving 0 bases not matched to a gene. CDR3 length equals 14 residues. In nucleotides, the CDR3 is TGTGCCAGCAGCTTGACTAGCGGCACAGATACGCAGTATTTT. Protein sequence: CASSLTSGTDTQYF. Using reference TRBV5-4 and TRBJ2-3 for the parts outside the CDR3, the full variable domain is ETGVTQSPTHLIKTRGQQVTLRCSSQSGHNTVSWYQQALGQGPQFIFQYYREEENGRGNFPPRFSGLQFPNYSSELNVNALELDDSALYLCASSLTSGTDTQYFGPGTRLTVL.

The chain couples TRBV6-1 to TRBJ2-7; D unresolved. The CDR3 sequence is 14 residues long. Trimming left V 0 bases short and J 1 base short, with 7 bases between. Germline values: CDR1 MNHNS, CDR2 SASEGT. The CDR3 spells CASSEAAGSYEQYF. The DNA for the CDR3 is TGTGCCAGCAGTGAAGCCGCCGGGTCCTACGAGCAGTACTTC.

V and J are TRBV4-1 and TRBJ2-7, with 11 bases fitting TRBD1. The CDR3 contains 16 residues. CDR1 MGHRA and CDR2 YSYEKL come from the germline V gene. V trimming: 1 base; J trimming: 1 base; junction bases outside the gene matches: 3. The CDR3 nucleotides read TGCGCCAGCAGCCAAGCTGGGACAGGGGGTTCCTACGAGCAGTACTTC. Amino acids: CASSQAGTGGSYEQYF.

The chain recombines TRBV2 with TRBJ2-3; 12 positions agree with TRBD1. Per the germline V gene, CDR1 is SNHLY and CDR2 is FYNNEI. The CDR3 is made up of 15 amino acids. After removal of 6 bases from V and 6 bases from J, the junction contained 7 bases not matched to a gene. This chain's CDR3 is CASSDRDRGLDTQYF. For the CDR3, the DNA is TGTGCCAGCAGCGACCGGGACAGGGGGCTTGATACGCAGTATTTT. Variable domain in full (rest from reference TRBV2 and TRBJ2-3): EPEVTQTPSHQVTQMGQEVILRCVPISNHLYFYWYRQILGQKVEFLVSFYNNEISEKSEIFDDQFSVERPDGSNFTLKIRSTKLEDSAMYFCASSDRDRGLDTQYFGPGTRLTVL.

The J gene is TRBJ2-2, the V gene TRBV28; 7 bases fit TRBD1. In germline, CDR1 is MDHEN, CDR2 SYDVKM. The CDR3 is 18 amino acids. Trimming took 8 bases from V and 1 from J; bases not matched to a gene: 16. The CDR3 coding sequence is TGTGCCAGCTCCGGATACGATCGTTGGACAGGGAACACCGGGGAGCTGTTTTTT. Residues: CASSGYDRWTGNTGELFF.

The chain couples TRBV4-2 to TRBJ2-7; TRBD2 agrees at 8 bases. The germline gives CDR1 LGHNA, CDR2 YNFKEQ. The CDR3 spans 17 residues. The V gene end was trimmed by 0 bases and the J gene end by 2 bases; junction bases not matched to a gene: 9. In DNA, the CDR3 is TGTGCCAGCAGCCAAGAGTTAGCGGGTAGCGGGACCTACGAGCAGTACTTC. Its protein is CASSQELAGSGTYEQYF.